The 23 T cell receptor beta chains given below trace back to one sample, sequenced in a study of blood T cell repertoires in COVID-19 (dated by TCRdb to the early 2020s). Library construction relied on the immunoSEQ multiplex PCR assay. TCRdb re-hosts the immuneACCESS table, in-frame sequences only. Its copies lack some clones; in the studies checked, an unresolved V gene accounts for under half of them, and the cause for the rest is not known. The sample profile shows about 140,000 clones; approximately 78% of them were found once. Together, the top ten hold 3.5% to 5% of the sample. Sequenced sample: peripheral blood. Source of these receptors: a woman at least 80 years old with acute or convalescent COVID-19.

The chain has TRBV19 and TRBJ1-4; D might be TRBD1 (6 bases). Germline CDR1 LNHDA, CDR2 SQIVND (reference sequence). Trimming left V 5 bases short and J 5 bases short, with 15 bases between. The CDR3 is 15 residues long. The CDR3 loop reads CASSRTGSLNEKLFF. In DNA, the CDR3 is TGTGCCAGTAGTCGAACAGGGAGCCTAAATGAAAAACTGTTTTTT.

The chain uses TRBV3-1 (or the pseudogene TRBV3-2) and TRBJ2-1; 11 bases fit TRBD2. CDR3 length: 15 amino acids. With V trimmed by 1 base and J by 15 bases, 11 bases remained unmatched. CDR1 is LGHDT and CDR2 is YNNKEL in the germline V gene (reference sequence). The CDR3 nucleotides are TGTGCCAGCAGCCAAGGGGTCGTAGCGGGGGGGAAGCCGTTCTTC. This translates into CASSQGVVAGGKPFF.

This clone was seen a single time. The V call is TRBV7-6, the J call TRBJ2-2; TRBD2 aligns across 14 bases. This CDR3 comprises 19 residues. Germline CDR1 is SGHVS and CDR2 is FNYEAQ. V shed 2 bases and J 5 bases; nucleotides not matched to a gene: 10. The CDR3 region has the DNA TGTGCCAGCAGCTTAACTCCGGGACTAGCGGGGGTATTGACCGGGGAGCTGTTTTTT. Encoded protein: CASSLTPGLAGVLTGELFF.

The V gene is TRBV6-5, the J gene TRBJ2-7; D is undetermined. V was cut by 6 bases and J by 0 bases, with 12 bases left in between. Germline V lookup: CDR1 MNHEY, CDR2 SVGAGI. The CDR3 contains 14 residues. This chain's CDR3 is CASSPQASSYEQYF. The CDR3 DNA reads as TGTGCCAGCAGCCCCCAAGCGAGCTCCTACGAGCAGTACTTC.

The gene calls are TRBV6-6 and TRBJ2-3; perhaps TRBD2 as D (7 bases). Germline-derived CDR1 and CDR2 are MNHNY and SVGAGI (reference sequence). The CDR3 covers 16 residues. With 10 bases removed from V and 2 bases from J, the gap between germline ends came to 22 bases. The CDR3 sequence is CATRGGPGGVTDTQYF. As DNA, the CDR3 is TGTGCCACCAGAGGGGGTCCGGGGGGCGTCACAGATACGCAGTATTTT.

This clone was seen only once. J is TRBJ2-7 and V is TRBV10-3; possibly TRBD1 for D (6 bases). The CDR3 totals 13 residues. The germline V gene has CDR1 ENHRY and CDR2 SYGVKD. V gave up 5 bases and J gave up 4 bases, with 12 bases separating them. The CDR3 here is CAISYRDGYEQYF. CDR3 DNA: TGTGCCATCAGTTACAGGGATGGTTACGAGCAGTACTTC.

This clone is a singleton in its sample. V gene TRBV4-1 combines with J gene TRBJ2-3; D gene unclear. CDR1 is MGHRA and CDR2 is YSYEKL in the germline V gene. CDR3 length: 13 amino acids. The V end lost 0 bases, the J end lost 7 bases, and 8 bases lay between the germline ends. The CDR3 bases are TGCGCCAGCAGCCAAGATTCGAGGAATACGCAGTATTTT. As protein: CASSQDSRNTQYF.

This chain uses TRBV24-1 with TRBJ2-5, with a tentative D call TRBD2 (6 bases). Germline CDR1 is KGHDR and CDR2 is SFDVKD. V lost 12 bases, J lost 2 bases, and 18 bases lay in between. CDR3 size: 14 residues. DNA for the CDR3: TGTGCCGCAAGCGCGGGGAACGATCAAGAGACCCAGTACTTC. Residues: CAASAGNDQETQYF.

V and J are TRBV2 and TRBJ2-3; 8 bases are shared with TRBD2. Germline CDR1 and CDR2: SNHLY and FYNNEI. The V gene end was trimmed by 2 bases and the J gene end by 2 bases; junction bases not matched to a gene: 6. The CDR3 has 16 amino acids. The CDR3 coding sequence is TGTGCCAGCAGTGAATCGCTAGCGGGTTACACAGATACGCAGTATTTT. This codes for CASSESLAGYTDTQYF.

The chain has TRBV15 and TRBJ2-1, with a possible D match to TRBD2 (7 bases). V lost 6 bases to trimming and J lost 0 bases, with 18 bases between them. Germline CDR1 reads LNHNV; CDR2 reads YYDKDF (reference sequence). The CDR3 consists of 17 residues. The chain's CDR3 is CATRGERAGASYNEQFF. DNA for the CDR3: TGTGCCACCAGGGGTGAGCGGGCGGGGGCCTCCTACAATGAGCAGTTCTTC.

The rearrangement uses TRBV6-5 and TRBJ2-1; the match to TRBD1 covers 9 bases. The trim removed 7 bases at V and 8 bases at J, leaving 9 bases unmatched. The CDR3 length is 14 residues. CDR1 is MNHEY, CDR2 SVGAGI, per germline. CDR3 nucleotide sequence: TGTGCCAGCACCGCCGGGACAGGGAGCCATGAGCAGTTCTTC. It yields the protein CASTAGTGSHEQFF.

This CDR3 is CAWRWSLEGYTF. The CDR3 DNA sequence: TGTGCCTGGAGGTGGTCACTTGAGGGCTACACCTTC. This chain connects TRBV30 to TRBJ1-2; D call uncertain. From germline, CDR1 is GTSNPN and CDR2 SVGIG (reference sequence). The CDR3 consists of 12 residues. The V gene lost 3 bases and the J gene lost 8 bases, with 13 bases spanning the gap.

The chain couples TRBV5-4 to TRBJ2-2, with a possible D match to TRBD2 (5 bases). V lost 4 bases, J lost 6 bases, and 16 bases lay in between. Germline V gene sequence: CDR1 SGHNT, CDR2 YYREEE (reference sequence). The CDR3 covers 15 residues. The CDR3 sequence: CASSVDWRAPGELFF. In DNA form, the CDR3 reads TGTGCCAGCAGCGTGGACTGGCGGGCCCCCGGGGAGCTGTTTTTT.

V usage is TRBV2 and J usage is TRBJ1-2, with 7 bases lining up with TRBD1. This CDR3 comprises 13 residues. From germline, CDR1 is SNHLY and CDR2 FYNNEI. V lost 5 bases to trimming and J lost 10 bases; unmatched junction nucleotides: 10. The CDR3 spells CASSSPTGATYTF. The CDR3 nucleotides are TGTGCCAGCAGTAGTCCCACAGGGGCGACCTACACCTTC.

The rearrangement links TRBV5-4 to TRBJ2-6, with 9 nucleotides matching TRBD2. The CDR3 is 18 amino acids. Germline assignment: CDR1 SGHNT and CDR2 YYREEE (reference sequence). With V trimmed by 6 bases and J by 0 bases, 10 bases remained unmatched. In DNA form, the CDR3 reads TGTGCCAGCACCTTTAAACTAGCGGGTTTCTCTGGGGCCAACGTCCTGACTTTC. Amino acid sequence: CASTFKLAGFSGANVLTF.

This chain joins TRBV5-4 and TRBJ2-3; weak D call: TRBD2 (5 bases). The length of the CDR3 is 15 residues. The germline V and J ends were trimmed by 3 bases and 3 bases, with 14 bases remaining between them. Germline V gene data show CDR1 as SGHNT and CDR2 as YYREEE (reference sequence). CDR3 nucleotides: TGTGCCAGCAGCTGGAGCGGTAGCCGGACAGATACGCAGTATTTT. Encoded protein: CASSWSGSRTDTQYF.

V usage is TRBV19 and J usage is TRBJ2-7; possibly TRBD1 for D (5 bases). CDR1 is LNHDA, CDR2 SQIVND, per germline (reference sequence). CDR3 length: 13 amino acids. Trimming took off 6 bases at V and 3 bases at J, with 12 bases between the two ends. The CDR3: CASSQGSYYEQYF. The CDR3, as DNA: TGTGCCAGTAGCCAGGGCTCCTACTACGAGCAGTACTTC.

The V gene is TRBV24-1, the J gene TRBJ2-7, with 11 bases matching TRBD1. With 5 bases clipped from V and 2 bases from J, the junction kept 10 bases outside the gene matches. Germline lookup yields CDR1 KGHDR and CDR2 SFDVKD. This CDR3 has 17 amino acids. The CDR3 region has the DNA TGTGCCACCAGTGCCGACGGACAGGGGGCCTTTCCCTACGAGCAGTACTTC. It encodes CATSADGQGAFPYEQYF.

The J gene is TRBJ2-5, the V gene TRBV27, with no clear D. The ends were cut back, 2 bases at V and 4 bases at J, with 11 bases in the middle. The CDR3 has 14 residues. CDR1 is MNHEY, CDR2 SMNVEV, per germline (reference sequence). The chain's CDR3 is CASSLGAYRETQYF. CDR3 DNA: TGTGCCAGCAGTTTAGGAGCGTACCGAGAGACCCAGTACTTC.

This clone turned up a few times. The chain is built from TRBV5-8 and TRBJ1-1; the D is unclear. There are 12 residues in the CDR3. CDR1 and CDR2 from the germline V gene are SGHTS and YDEGEE. V was pared by 0 bases and J by 4 bases, with 4 bases between. The CDR3 is CASSLVATEAFF. The DNA for the CDR3 is TGTGCCAGCAGCTTGGTGGCCACTGAAGCTTTCTTT.

This chain connects TRBV2 to TRBJ1-4; 7 positions agree with TRBD1. Germline values: CDR1 SNHLY, CDR2 FYNNEI. The CDR3 runs 14 residues. Trimming took 6 bases from V and 3 from J; bases not matched to a gene: 4. CDR3 nucleotides: TGTGCCAGCAGCTGGACAGGTCCTAATGAAAAACTGTTTTTT. Its translation is CASSWTGPNEKLFF.

The gene calls are TRBV25-1 and TRBJ1-2, with TRBD1 matching over 9 bases. V gave up 4 bases and J gave up 8 bases; unmatched junction bases: 8. Germline lookup yields CDR1 MGHDK and CDR2 SYGVNS. CDR3 length equals 14 residues. The CDR3 is CASSVTGGVWGYTF. As DNA, the CDR3 is TGTGCCAGCAGTGTTACAGGGGGCGTCTGGGGCTACACCTTC.

The V call is TRBV5-1, the J call TRBJ2-1; 9 nucleotides line up with TRBD2. In germline, CDR1 is SGHRS, CDR2 YFSETQ. There are 19 residues in the CDR3. V gave up 4 bases and J gave up 3 bases; unmatched junction bases: 17. The CDR3 protein is CASSPRDLGAGGFYNEQFF. The CDR3 bases are TGCGCCAGCAGCCCGCGTGACCTGGGCGCGGGGGGGTTCTACAATGAGCAGTTCTTC. The variable domain in full, with the rest retrieved from reference TRBV5-1 and TRBJ2-1, is KAGVTQTPRYLIKTRGQQVTLSCSPISGHRSVSWYQQTPGQGLQFLFEYFSETQRNKGNFPGRFSGRQFSNSRSEMNVSTLELGDSALYLCASSPRDLGAGGFYNEQFFGPGTRLTVL.